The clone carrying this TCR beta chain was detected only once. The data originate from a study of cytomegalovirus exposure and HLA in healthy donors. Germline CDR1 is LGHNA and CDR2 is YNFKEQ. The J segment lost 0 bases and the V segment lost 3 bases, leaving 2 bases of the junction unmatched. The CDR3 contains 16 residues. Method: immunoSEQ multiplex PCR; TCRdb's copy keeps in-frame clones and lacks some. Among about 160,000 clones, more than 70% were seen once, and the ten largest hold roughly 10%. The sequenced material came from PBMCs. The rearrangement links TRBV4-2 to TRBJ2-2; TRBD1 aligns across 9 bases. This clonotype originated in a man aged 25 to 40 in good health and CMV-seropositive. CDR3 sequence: CASSQDRGANTGELFF. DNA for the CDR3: TGTGCCAGCAGCCAGGACAGGGGAGCGAACACCGGGGAGCTGTTTTTT.